This is a list of T cell receptor beta chains from one sample in a study of technical replicates of blood from four donors. Data came from immunoSEQ multiplex PCR; TCRdb stores just in-frame clones and leaves some out. Among more than 90,000 clones, 95% were seen once, and the ten largest hold over 0.2%. Sequencing was carried out using T cells isolated from PBMCs. The receptors were sampled from a human donor in good health. Both conserved end residues are part of each CDR3. A D gene is named only where the DNA matches it firmly. Not all rows give a size; the values are once, few, many and, for expanded clones, a class.

TRBJ1-5,NA,NA,TRBV13,TGTGCCAGCAGCTTGTGGGGCGCCTCTGATCAGCCCCAGCATTTT,CASSLWGASDQPQHF
TRBJ1-1,NA,NA,TRBV7-9,TGTGCCAGCAGCTTAGAGGGGGGGTGGAACACTGAAGCTTTCTTT,CASSLEGGWNTEAFF
TRBJ2-7,NA,NA,TRBV7-8,TGTGCCAGCAGCTTAGCGTACGAGTACGAGCAGTACTTC,CASSLAYEYEQYF
TRBJ2-3,TRBD2,once,TRBV29-1,TGCAGCGTAAGCGGGACTAGCACAGATACGCAGTATTTT,CSVSGTSTDTQYF
TRBJ2-7,NA,NA,TRBV29-1,TGCAGCGTTGTGAAAGGGACAAAATCCTACGAGCAGTACTTC,CSVVKGTKSYEQYF
TRBJ1-5,NA,NA,TRBV27,TGTGCCAGCAGTTTAGGGGGGGGAGGACAGCCCCAGCATTTT,CASSLGGGGQPQHF
TRBJ2-1,TRBD2,NA,TRBV13,TGTGCCAGCAGCTTAGAAGGACTAGCGGGGGGTGTGTTCTTC,CASSLEGLAGGVFF
TRBJ2-1,NA,NA,TRBV5-1,TGCGCCAGCAGCCGGGAAGTGGTTCTAGACAATGAGCAGTTCTTC,CASSREVVLDNEQFF
TRBJ1-6,NA,NA,TRBV12-1,TGTGCCAGCAGCTTTGTGACAGGTCGTAATTCACCCCTCCACTTT,CASSFVTGRNSPLHF
TRBJ2-1,TRBD2,NA,TRBV19,TGTGCCAGTAGTTTCTATAAGACTAGCGTGGCTTACAATGAGCAGTTCTTC,CASSFYKTSVAYNEQFF
TRBJ1-5,TRBD1,NA,TRBV6-5,TGTGCCAGCAGATTGACAGGGTGGAGCAATCAGCCCCAGCATTTT,CASRLTGWSNQPQHF
TRBJ2-6,TRBD1,NA,TRBV9,TGTGCCAGCAGCGTTGACAGGGAATACTCTGGGGCCAACGTCCTGACTTTC,CASSVDREYSGANVLTF
TRBJ2-3,TRBD1,NA,TRBV6-1,TGTGCCAGCAGGATGACAGGGGCAGATACGCAGTATTTT,CASRMTGADTQYF
TRBJ1-3,NA,NA,TRBV19,TGTGCCAGTAGTATTCTACCAGGGTCTGGAAACACCATATATTTT,CASSILPGSGNTIYF
TRBJ2-7,NA,NA,TRBV4-2,TGTGCCAGCAGCCAAGAAGACAGGTTCTACGAGCAGTACTTC,CASSQEDRFYEQYF
TRBJ2-1,TRBD1,NA,TRBV6-1,TGTGCCAGCAGTGAAGCGGGACAGGGTCCCCACAATGAGCAGTTCTTC,CASSEAGQGPHNEQFF
TRBJ2-3,NA,NA,TRBV7-9,TGTGCCAGCAGCTTAGGCGGTACAGATACGCAGTATTTT,CASSLGGTDTQYF
TRBJ1-5,TRBD1,NA,TRBV27,TGTGCCAGCAGTCCCGGGACAGGGGACCAGCCCCAGCATTTT,CASSPGTGDQPQHF
TRBJ1-1,NA,NA,TRBV14,TGTGCCCGCAGCCAGGGGATGTCAGGGAAGAACACTGAAGCTTTCTTT,CARSQGMSGKNTEAFF
TRBJ2-2,NA,NA,TRBV18,TGTGCCAGCTCAAACCGGGACTCTGGGGCCGGGGAGCTGTTTTTT,CASSNRDSGAGELFF
TRBJ2-7,NA,NA,TRBV29-1,TGCAGCGTCGGGGACTGGAACTACGAGCAGTACTTC,CSVGDWNYEQYF
TRBJ2-2,NA,NA,TRBV6-5,TGTGCCAGCAGTCCCCGACAGGAGACCGGGGAGCTGTTTTTT,CASSPRQETGELFF
TRBJ1-4,NA,NA,TRBV19,TGTGCCAGTCAGGGGAGTCGGGAAAAACTGTTTTTT,CASQGSREKLFF
TRBJ1-1,NA,NA,TRBV5-1,TGCGCCAGCAGCTTCGGGGGAGGCACTGAAGCTTTCTTT,CASSFGGGTEAFF
TRBJ1-1,TRBD1,NA,TRBV2,TGTGCCAGCAGTGCTACCCGACAGGGGGCGGCTTTCTTT,CASSATRQGAAFF
TRBJ2-2,TRBD2,NA,TRBV7-9,TGTGCCAGCAGCAGGACTAGCGGGGGTTTCACCGGGGAGCTGTTTTTT,CASSRTSGGFTGELFF
TRBJ2-5,NA,NA,TRBV2,TGTGCCAGCAGTAGGAGGGTCGTCAGCAGGGCCTCCCAAGAGACCCAGTACTTC,CASSRRVVSRASQETQYF
TRBJ2-3,TRBD1,NA,TRBV10-1,TGCGCCAGCAGTGGAAGGGTAGAGCAGGGGGTAACAGATACGCAGTATTTT,CASSGRVEQGVTDTQYF
TRBJ2-7,TRBD1,NA,TRBV5-4,TGTGCCAGCAGCTCTGAACAGGGGCGTCGCTACGAGCAGTACTTC,CASSSEQGRRYEQYF
TRBJ2-7,TRBD2,NA,TRBV28,TGTGCCAGCAGTTTACCCGGGAGGTACGAGCAGTACTTC,CASSLPGRYEQYF
TRBJ2-1,TRBD1,once,TRBV14,TGTGCCAGCAGCCAAGAGGAGAATTTGGGACAGGTCATTAAATACTACAATGAGCAGTTCTTC,CASSQEENLGQVIKYYNEQFF
TRBJ1-2,NA,NA,TRBV19,TGTGCCAGTAGTATAGATAGCGGACTAAACTATGGCTACACCTTC,CASSIDSGLNYGYTF
TRBJ1-3,TRBD1,NA,TRBV7-9,TGTGCCGGAGAGAAGGGGGCCAGGGGAAACACCATATATTTT,CAGEKGARGNTIYF
TRBJ2-2,NA,NA,TRBV4-1,TGCGCCAGCAACGGTCAGGTGATAGCGGACACCGGGGAGCTGTTTTTT,CASNGQVIADTGELFF
TRBJ2-1,TRBD1,once,TRBV6-4,TGTGCCAGCAGTGACTCGACAGGGGCAAGTTACAATGAGCAGTTCTTC,CASSDSTGASYNEQFF
TRBJ2-7,TRBD1,NA,TRBV10-1,TGCACGGACAGGGGAAGCTACGAGCAGTACTTC,CTDRGSYEQYF
TRBJ2-3,TRBD1,once,TRBV5-1,TGCGCCAGCAGCTTGGAGGGGGCACTGGATACGCAGTATTTT,CASSLEGALDTQYF
TRBJ1-1,TRBD1,NA,TRBV5-1,TGCGCCAGCAGCCCGGGACAGGTGAACACTGAAGCTTTCTTT,CASSPGQVNTEAFF
TRBJ1-2,NA,NA,TRBV10-1,TGCGCCAGCAGTCCGAGGGGGAACGGCTATGGCTACACCTTC,CASSPRGNGYGYTF
TRBJ2-1,TRBD1,NA,TRBV11-3,TGTGCCAGCAGCCGGCAGGGGGCCTACAATGAGCAGTTCTTC,CASSRQGAYNEQFF
TRBJ2-4,NA,NA,TRBV19,TGTGCCAGTAGTATAGTCTTTGGCCCTCCGAACATTCAGTACTTC,CASSIVFGPPNIQYF
TRBJ2-1,TRBD1,NA,TRBV5-1,TGCGCCAGCAGTCCAACCAGGGGGCTTGGTGAGCAGTTCTTC,CASSPTRGLGEQFF
TRBJ2-7,NA,NA,TRBV28,TGTGCCAGCAGTTTTTGGGGCAGGCAAACCTACGAGCAGTACTTC,CASSFWGRQTYEQYF
TRBJ2-1,NA,NA,TRBV7-6,TGTGCCAGCAGCTTAAATACGGCAGGGGACGCCTACAATGAGCAGTTCTTC,CASSLNTAGDAYNEQFF
TRBJ1-3,NA,NA,TRBV6-6,TGTGCCAGCAGTCCTGACTACTCTGGAAACACCATATATTTT,CASSPDYSGNTIYF
TRBJ2-7,TRBD1,NA,TRBV4-2,TGTGCCAGCAGTCTGACAGGGGACTTATACGAGCAGTACTTC,CASSLTGDLYEQYF
TRBJ2-1,TRBD2,NA,TRBV4-2,TGTGCCAGCAGCCCAAGGACGGGACTAGCGGACAATGAGCAGTTCTTC,CASSPRTGLADNEQFF
TRBJ2-7,TRBD1,NA,TRBV6-5,TGTGCCAGCAGTTCGGGACAGGGGGAAGGTTTACGAGGGCAGTACTTC,CASSSGQGEGLRGQYF
TRBJ1-1,NA,NA,TRBV13,TGTGCCAGCAGCTTGGCCGACAGAGCCGCGTGGGGCACTGAAGCTTTCTTT,CASSLADRAAWGTEAFF
TRBJ2-3,NA,NA,TRBV6-5,TGTGCCAGCAGTTACTTCCCCGGGGGTGCAGATACGCAGTATTTT,CASSYFPGGADTQYF
TRBJ2-3,NA,NA,TRBV19,TGTGCCAGTAGTGGAGGGAGGAAGTCCACAGATACGCAGTATTTT,CASSGGRKSTDTQYF
TRBJ1-1,NA,NA,TRBV7-9,TGTGCCAGCAGCCCCAGGGGCCCTGAAGCTTTCTTT,CASSPRGPEAFF